The entry below gives a single T cell receptor (beta chain) sequence along with its context. The sample originates from a study of T cell changes during pregnancy in multiple sclerosis. The CDR3 is made up of 12 amino acids. The germline V gene encodes CDR1 SEHNR and CDR2 FQNEAQ (reference sequence). V dropped 3 bases and J dropped 5 bases, with 7 bases sitting between them. Measured with immunoSEQ multiplex PCR; TCRdb has only the in-frame clones, and not every one. The sample lists approximately 30,000 clones, 75% to 95% occurring once. This receptor was obtained from a female donor in good health, enrolled as a control in a pregnancy study. The chain carries TRBV7-9 and TRBJ1-2; D gene ambiguous. The sample in question was CD8+ T cells from peripheral blood mononuclear cells, obtained in the second trimester of pregnancy. CDR3 DNA sequence: TGTGCCAGCAGCTTCGGAGAATATGGCTACACCTTC. This codes for CASSFGEYGYTF.